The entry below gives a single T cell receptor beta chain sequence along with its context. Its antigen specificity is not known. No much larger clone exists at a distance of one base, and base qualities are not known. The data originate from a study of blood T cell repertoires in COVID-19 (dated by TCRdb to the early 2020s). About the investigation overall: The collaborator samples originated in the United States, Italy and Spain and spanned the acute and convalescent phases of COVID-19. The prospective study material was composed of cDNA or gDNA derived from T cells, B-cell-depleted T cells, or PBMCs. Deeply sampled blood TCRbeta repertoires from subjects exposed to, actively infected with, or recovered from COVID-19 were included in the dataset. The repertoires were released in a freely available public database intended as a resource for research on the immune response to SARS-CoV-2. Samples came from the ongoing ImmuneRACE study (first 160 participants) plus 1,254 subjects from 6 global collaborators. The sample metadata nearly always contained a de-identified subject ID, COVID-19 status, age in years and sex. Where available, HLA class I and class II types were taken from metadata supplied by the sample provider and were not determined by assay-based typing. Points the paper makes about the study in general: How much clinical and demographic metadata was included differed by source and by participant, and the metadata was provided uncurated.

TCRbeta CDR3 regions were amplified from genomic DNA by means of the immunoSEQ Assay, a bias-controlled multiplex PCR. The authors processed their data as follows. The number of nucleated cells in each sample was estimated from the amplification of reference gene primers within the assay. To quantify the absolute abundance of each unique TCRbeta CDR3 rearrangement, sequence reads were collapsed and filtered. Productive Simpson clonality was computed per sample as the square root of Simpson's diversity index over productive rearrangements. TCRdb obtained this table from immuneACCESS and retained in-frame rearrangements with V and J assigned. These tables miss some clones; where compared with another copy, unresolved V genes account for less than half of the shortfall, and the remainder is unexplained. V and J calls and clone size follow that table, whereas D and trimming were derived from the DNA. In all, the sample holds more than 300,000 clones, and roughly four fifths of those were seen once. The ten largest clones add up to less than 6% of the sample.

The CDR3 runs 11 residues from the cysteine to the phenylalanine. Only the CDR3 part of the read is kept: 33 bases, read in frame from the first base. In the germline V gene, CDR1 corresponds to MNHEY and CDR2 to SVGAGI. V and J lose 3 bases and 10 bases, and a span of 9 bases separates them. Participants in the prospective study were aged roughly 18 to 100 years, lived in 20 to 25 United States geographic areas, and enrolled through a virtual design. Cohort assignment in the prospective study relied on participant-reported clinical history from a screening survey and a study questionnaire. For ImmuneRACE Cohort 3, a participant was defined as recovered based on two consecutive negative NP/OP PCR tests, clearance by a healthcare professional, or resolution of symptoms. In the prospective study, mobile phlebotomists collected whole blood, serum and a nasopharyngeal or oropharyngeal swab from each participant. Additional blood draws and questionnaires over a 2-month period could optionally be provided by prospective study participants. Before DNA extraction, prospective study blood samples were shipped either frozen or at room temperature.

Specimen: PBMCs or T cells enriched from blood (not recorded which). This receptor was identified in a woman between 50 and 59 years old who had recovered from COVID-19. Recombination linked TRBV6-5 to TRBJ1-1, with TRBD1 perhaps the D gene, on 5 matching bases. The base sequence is TGTGCCAGCAGTTATCAGGGTGTAGCTTTCTTT. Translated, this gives CASSYQGVAFF.